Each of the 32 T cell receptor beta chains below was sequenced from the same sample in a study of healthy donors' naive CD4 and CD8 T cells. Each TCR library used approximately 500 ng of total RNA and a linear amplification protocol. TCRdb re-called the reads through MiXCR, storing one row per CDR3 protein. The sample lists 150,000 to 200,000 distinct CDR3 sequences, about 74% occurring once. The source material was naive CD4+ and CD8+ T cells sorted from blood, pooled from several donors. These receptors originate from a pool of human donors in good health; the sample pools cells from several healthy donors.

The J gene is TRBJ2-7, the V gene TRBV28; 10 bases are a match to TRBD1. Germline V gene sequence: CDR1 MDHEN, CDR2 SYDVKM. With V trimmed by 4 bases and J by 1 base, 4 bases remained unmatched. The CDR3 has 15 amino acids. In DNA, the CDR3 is TGTGCCAGCAGTTGGGGACAGGGGCGGTCCTACGAGCAGTACTTC. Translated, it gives CASSWGQGRSYEQYF.

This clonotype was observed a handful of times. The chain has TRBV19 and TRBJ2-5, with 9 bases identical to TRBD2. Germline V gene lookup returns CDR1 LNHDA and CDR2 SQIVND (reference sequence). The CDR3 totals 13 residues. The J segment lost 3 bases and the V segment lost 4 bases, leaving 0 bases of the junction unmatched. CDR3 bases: TGTGCCAGTAGTAGACTAGCGGAAGAGACCCAGTACTTC. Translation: CASSRLAEETQYF. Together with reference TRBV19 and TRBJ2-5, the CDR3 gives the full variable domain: DGGITQSPKYLFRKEGQNVTLSCEQNLNHDAMYWYRQDPGQGLRLIYYSQIVNDFQKGDIAEGYSVSREKKESFPLTVTSAQKNPTAFYLCASSRLAEETQYFGPGTRLLVL.

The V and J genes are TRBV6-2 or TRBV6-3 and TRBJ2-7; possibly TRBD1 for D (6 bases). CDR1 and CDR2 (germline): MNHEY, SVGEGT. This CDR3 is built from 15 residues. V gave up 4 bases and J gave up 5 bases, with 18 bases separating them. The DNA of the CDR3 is TGTGCCAGCAGTTCGACCCTTCCTTGGGGGCACGAGCAGTACTTC. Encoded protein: CASSSTLPWGHEQYF.

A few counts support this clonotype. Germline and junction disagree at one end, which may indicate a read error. CDR3 DNA sequence: TGTGCTAGCAGCCCGGAGAGTGGGGCCAACGTCCTGACTTTC. This gives the protein CASSPESGANVLTF. The chain couples TRBV7-7 to TRBJ2-6, with D unresolved. This CDR3 is built from 14 residues. Per germline, CDR1 SSHAT and CDR2 FNYEAQ (reference sequence).

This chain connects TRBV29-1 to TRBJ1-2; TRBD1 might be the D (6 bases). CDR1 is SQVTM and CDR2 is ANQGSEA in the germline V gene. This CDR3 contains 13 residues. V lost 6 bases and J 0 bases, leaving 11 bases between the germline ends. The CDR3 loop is CSVTDSTNYGYTF. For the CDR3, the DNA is TGCAGCGTCACGGACAGTACTAACTATGGCTACACCTTC.

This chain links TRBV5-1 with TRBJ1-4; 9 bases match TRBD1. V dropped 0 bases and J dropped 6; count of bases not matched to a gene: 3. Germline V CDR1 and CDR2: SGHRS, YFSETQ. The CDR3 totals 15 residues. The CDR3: CASSLETGGDEKLFF. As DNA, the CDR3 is TGCGCCAGCAGCTTGGAGACAGGGGGTGATGAAAAACTGTTTTTT.

CDR3 sequence reads: CASSYSASGNQETQYF. In DNA form, the CDR3 reads TGTGCCAGCAGTTACTCCGCTAGCGGGAACCAAGAGACCCAGTACTTC. The rearrangement links TRBV6-5 to TRBJ2-5; 9 nucleotides align to TRBD2. The CDR3 has 16 residues. Germline V lookup: CDR1 MNHEY, CDR2 SVGAGI. V lost 0 bases to trimming and J lost 0 bases; unmatched junction nucleotides: 2.

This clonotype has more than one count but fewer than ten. CDR3 region: CASRPPGTADTQYF. The CDR3 coding sequence is TGTGCCAGCAGGCCACCCGGGACTGCAGATACGCAGTATTTT. This chain joins TRBV6-6 and TRBJ2-3, with D possibly TRBD2 on 6 matching bases. The CDR3 sequence is 14 residues long. Deletions cut 6 bases from V and 4 bases from J, with 14 bases between. The V gene's germline CDR1 is MNHNY and CDR2 SVGAGI (reference sequence).

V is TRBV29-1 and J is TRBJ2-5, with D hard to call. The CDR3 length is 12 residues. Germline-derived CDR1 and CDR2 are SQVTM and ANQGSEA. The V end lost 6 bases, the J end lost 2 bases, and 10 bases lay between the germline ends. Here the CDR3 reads CSVRPGQETQYF. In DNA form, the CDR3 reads TGCAGCGTCCGACCAGGACAAGAGACCCAGTACTTC.

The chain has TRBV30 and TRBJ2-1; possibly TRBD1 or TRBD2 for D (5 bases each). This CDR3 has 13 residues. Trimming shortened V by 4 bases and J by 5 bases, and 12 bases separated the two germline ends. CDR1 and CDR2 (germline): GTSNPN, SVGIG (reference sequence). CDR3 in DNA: TGTGCCTGGACGTTCGGGACCCACAATGAGCAGTTCTTC. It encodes CAWTFGTHNEQFF.

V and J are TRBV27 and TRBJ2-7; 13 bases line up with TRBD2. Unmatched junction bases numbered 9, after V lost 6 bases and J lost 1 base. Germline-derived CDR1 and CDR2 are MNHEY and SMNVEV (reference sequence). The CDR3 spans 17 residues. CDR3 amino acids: CASSRGLAGVQSYEQYF. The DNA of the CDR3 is TGTGCCAGCAGCCGAGGACTAGCGGGAGTTCAGTCCTACGAGCAGTACTTC.

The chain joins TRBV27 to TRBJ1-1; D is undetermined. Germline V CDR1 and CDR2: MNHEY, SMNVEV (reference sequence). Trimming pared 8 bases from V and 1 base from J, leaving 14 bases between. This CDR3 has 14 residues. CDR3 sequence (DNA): TGTGCCAGCTCCCTGGGAAGACAGAACACTGAAGCTTTCTTT. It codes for CASSLGRQNTEAFF.

CDR3 sequence reads: CASSPSGDNSPLHF. The CDR3 nucleotides read TGTGCCAGCAGTCCCAGCGGGGACAATTCACCCCTCCACTTT. The rearrangement joins TRBV27 to TRBJ1-6, with D maybe TRBD1 (5 bases). Germline V gives CDR1 MNHEY, CDR2 SMNVEV (reference sequence). V gave up 5 bases and J gave up 7 bases, with 12 bases separating them. The CDR3 is 14 amino acids.

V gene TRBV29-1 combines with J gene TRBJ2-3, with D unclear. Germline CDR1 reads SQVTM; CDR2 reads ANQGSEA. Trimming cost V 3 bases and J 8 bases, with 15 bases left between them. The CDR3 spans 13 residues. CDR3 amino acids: CSVDAVQAGTQYF. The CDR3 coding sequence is TGCAGCGTTGATGCCGTCCAGGCCGGTACGCAGTATTTT.

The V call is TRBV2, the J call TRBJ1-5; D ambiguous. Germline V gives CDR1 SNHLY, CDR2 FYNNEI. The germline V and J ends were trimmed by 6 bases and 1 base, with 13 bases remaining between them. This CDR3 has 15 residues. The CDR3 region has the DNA TGTGCCAGCAGAGCTGGGGAAACGAGCAATCAGCCCCAGCATTTT. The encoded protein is CASRAGETSNQPQHF.

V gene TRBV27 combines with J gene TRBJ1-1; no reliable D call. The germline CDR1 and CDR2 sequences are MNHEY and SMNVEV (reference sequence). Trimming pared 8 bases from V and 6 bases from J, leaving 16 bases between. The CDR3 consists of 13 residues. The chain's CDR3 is CASRYGGSAEAFF. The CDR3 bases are TGTGCCAGCCGGTACGGAGGTTCCGCTGAAGCTTTCTTT.

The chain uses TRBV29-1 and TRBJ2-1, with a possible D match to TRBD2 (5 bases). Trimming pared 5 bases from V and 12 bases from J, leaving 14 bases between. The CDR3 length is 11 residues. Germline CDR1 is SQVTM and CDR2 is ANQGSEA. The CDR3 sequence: CSVPFAGRQFF. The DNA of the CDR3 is TGCAGCGTTCCATTTGCGGGTAGGCAGTTCTTC.

The CDR3 spells CSVPTELAGALNEQFF. CDR3 coding DNA: TGCAGCGTCCCGACTGAACTAGCGGGAGCACTTAATGAGCAGTTCTTC. The V gene is TRBV29-1, the J gene TRBJ2-1, with TRBD2 matching over 11 bases. The CDR3 runs to 16 residues. J gave up 7 bases and V 6 bases, and 14 bases lay outside the gene matches. Germline V lookup: CDR1 SQVTM, CDR2 ANQGSEA.

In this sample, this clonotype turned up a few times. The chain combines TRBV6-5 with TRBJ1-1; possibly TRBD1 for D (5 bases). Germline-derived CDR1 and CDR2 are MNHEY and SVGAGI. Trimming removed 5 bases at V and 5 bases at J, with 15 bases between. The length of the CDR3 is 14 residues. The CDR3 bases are TGTGCCAGCAGTCCCCTTGCGGCAGGGACTGAAGCTTTCTTT. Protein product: CASSPLAAGTEAFF.

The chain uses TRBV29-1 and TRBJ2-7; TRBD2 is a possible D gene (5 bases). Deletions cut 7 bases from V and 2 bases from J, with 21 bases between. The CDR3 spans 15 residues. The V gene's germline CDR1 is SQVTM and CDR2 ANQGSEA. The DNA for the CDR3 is TGCAGCGCCCGGTTGAGGCTGTACGGGACCTACGAGCAGTACTTC. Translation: CSARLRLYGTYEQYF.

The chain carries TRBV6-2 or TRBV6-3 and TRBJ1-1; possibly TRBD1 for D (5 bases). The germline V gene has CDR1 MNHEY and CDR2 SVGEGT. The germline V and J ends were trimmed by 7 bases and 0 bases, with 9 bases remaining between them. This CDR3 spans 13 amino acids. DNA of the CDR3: TGTGCCAGCAAGGGGTTTATGAACACTGAAGCTTTCTTT. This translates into CASKGFMNTEAFF.

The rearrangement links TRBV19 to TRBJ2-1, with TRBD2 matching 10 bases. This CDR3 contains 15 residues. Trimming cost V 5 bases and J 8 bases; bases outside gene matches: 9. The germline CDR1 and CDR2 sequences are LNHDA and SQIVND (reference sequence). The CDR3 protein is CASSVGLARMDEQFF. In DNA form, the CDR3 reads TGTGCCAGTAGTGTGGGACTAGCGAGGATGGATGAGCAGTTCTTC. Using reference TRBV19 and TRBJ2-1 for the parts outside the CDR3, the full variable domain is DGGITQSPKYLFRKEGQNVTLSCEQNLNHDAMYWYRQDPGQGLRLIYYSQIVNDFQKGDIAEGYSVSREKKESFPLTVTSAQKNPTAFYLCASSVGLARMDEQFFGPGTRLTVL.

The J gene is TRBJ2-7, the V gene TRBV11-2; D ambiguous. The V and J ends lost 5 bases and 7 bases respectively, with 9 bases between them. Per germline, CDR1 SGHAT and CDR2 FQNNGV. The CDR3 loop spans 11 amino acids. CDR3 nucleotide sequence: TGTGCCAGCAGCACCCTTAGGGAGCAGTACTTC. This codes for CASSTLREQYF. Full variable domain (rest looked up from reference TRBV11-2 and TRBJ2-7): EAGVAQSPRYKIIEKRQSVAFWCNPISGHATLYWYQQILGQGPKLLIQFQNNGVVDDSQLPKDRFSAERLKGVDSTLKIQPAKLEDSAVYLCASSTLREQYFGPGTRLTVT.

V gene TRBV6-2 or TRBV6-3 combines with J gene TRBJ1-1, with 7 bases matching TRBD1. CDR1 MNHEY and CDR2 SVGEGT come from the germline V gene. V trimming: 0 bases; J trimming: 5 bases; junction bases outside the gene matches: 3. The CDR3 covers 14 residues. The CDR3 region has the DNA TGTGCCAGCAGTTACTCAGGGGGCGGGACTGAAGCTTTCTTT. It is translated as CASSYSGGGTEAFF.

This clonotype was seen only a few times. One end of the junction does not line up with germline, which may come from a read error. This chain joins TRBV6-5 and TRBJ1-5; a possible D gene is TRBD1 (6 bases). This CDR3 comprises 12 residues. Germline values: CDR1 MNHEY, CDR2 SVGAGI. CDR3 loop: CASSQGNQPQHF. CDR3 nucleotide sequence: TGTGCCAGCAGTCAGGGGAATCAGCCTCAGCATTTT.

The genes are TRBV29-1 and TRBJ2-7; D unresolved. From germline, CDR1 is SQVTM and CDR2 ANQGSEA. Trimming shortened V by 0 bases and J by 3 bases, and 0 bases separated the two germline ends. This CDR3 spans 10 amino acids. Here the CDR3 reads CSVEDYEQYF. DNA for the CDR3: TGCAGCGTTGAAGACTACGAGCAGTACTTC.

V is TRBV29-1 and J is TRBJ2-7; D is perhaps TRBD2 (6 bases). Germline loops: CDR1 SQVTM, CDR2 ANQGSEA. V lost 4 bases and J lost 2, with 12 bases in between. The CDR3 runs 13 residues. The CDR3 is CSVADGGAYEQYF. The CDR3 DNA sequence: TGCAGCGTTGCCGACGGGGGAGCCTACGAGCAGTACTTC.

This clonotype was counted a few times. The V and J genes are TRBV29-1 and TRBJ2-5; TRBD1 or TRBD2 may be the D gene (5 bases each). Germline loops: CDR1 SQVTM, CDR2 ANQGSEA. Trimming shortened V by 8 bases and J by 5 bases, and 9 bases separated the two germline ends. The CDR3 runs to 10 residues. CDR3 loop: CSQGEETQYF. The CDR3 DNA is TGCAGCCAAGGGGAGGAGACCCAGTACTTC.

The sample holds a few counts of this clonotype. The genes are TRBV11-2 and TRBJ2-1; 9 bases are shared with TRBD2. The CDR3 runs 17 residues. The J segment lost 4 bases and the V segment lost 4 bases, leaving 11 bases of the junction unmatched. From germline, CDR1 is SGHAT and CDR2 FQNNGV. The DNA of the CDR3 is TGTGCCAGCAGCTCAGCGACTCTAGCGGGAAGATACAATGAGCAGTTCTTC. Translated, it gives CASSSATLAGRYNEQFF.

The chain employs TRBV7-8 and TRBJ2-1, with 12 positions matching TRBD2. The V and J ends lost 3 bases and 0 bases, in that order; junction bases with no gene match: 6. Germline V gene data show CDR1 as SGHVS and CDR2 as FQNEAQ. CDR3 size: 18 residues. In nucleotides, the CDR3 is TGTGCCAGCAGCTTGGGAACTAGCGGGAGGAGCTCCTACAATGAGCAGTTCTTC. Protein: CASSLGTSGRSSYNEQFF.

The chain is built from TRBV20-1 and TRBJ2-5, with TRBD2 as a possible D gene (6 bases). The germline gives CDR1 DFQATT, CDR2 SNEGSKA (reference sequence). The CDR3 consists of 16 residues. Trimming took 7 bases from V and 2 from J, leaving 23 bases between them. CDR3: CSVLPGSRRVQETQYF. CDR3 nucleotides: TGCAGTGTCCTTCCCGGGAGTAGGCGGGTTCAAGAGACCCAGTACTTC.

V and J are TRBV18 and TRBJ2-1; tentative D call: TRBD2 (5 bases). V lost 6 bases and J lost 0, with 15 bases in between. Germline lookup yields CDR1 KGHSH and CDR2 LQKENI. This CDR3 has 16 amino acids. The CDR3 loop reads CASSLLAGGSYNEQFF. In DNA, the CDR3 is TGTGCCAGCTCGTTGCTAGCAGGAGGCTCCTACAATGAGCAGTTCTTC.